This T cell receptor beta chain stems from a study of post-analysis software for immune sequencing data (dated by TCRdb to the mid-2010s). Background on the whole study: The recorded disease courses included relapsing-remitting, secondary progressive and progressive-relapsing multiple sclerosis, and some patients had no subtype annotation. A subset of samples was prepared in parallel using single-end sample barcoding, then pooled and co-amplified after Illumina adapter ligation. Patient repertoires were compared against roughly 12 previously published healthy control repertoires from donors aged roughly 6 to 25 years. Overall results and qualifications from the work: The multiple sclerosis patient group was slightly younger than the control group. Compared with controls, multiple sclerosis patients had significantly lower normalized Chao1 diversity, a finding suggesting substantial peripheral T-cell clonal expansion. Patients showed significantly higher frequencies than controls for roughly five TRBV segments, among them TRBV5-6, TRBV5-1 and TRBV20-1. When samples were clustered directly using the F measure, samples prepared in the same batch co-clustered strongly, which prompted a batch-effect correction.

Library construction relied on PCR. The instrument was an Illumina HiSeq 2500. To reduce PCR and sequencing biases, unique molecular identifiers were built into the TCR beta cDNA libraries. Roughly 0.5 million cDNA molecules were obtained per 1 to 10 million input T cells, so each molecule approximated one T cell. Patient libraries were prepared and sequenced with the same protocol used for the earlier healthy control dataset. Samples belonging to the same batch were prepared together, multiplexed and sequenced on a shared HiSeq lane. The authors' analysis ran thus. Raw barcoded reads were processed with MIGEC, discarding single-read molecular identifier groups before consensus assembly and CDR3 extraction. VDJtools was used for post-analysis of the clonotype tables, and diversity was normalized by down-sampling every dataset to the size of the smallest sample. To correct batch-related cross-sample contamination, repertoire overlap clustering matched CDR3 amino acid sequences but not nucleotide sequences. TCRdb redid the processing of the public reads, applying fastp at Q25 and MiXCR, and retained in-frame beta chains. CDR3 protein duplicates are merged, each entry listing the most common genes and DNA. For this entry, the V and J calls and clone size follow TCRdb and not the study's own pipeline. The sample table lists around 400,000 distinct CDR3 sequences, less than 40% of them with a count of one. The leading ten clones occupy roughly 13% of the sample.

To demonstrate the VDJtools post-analysis software, TCR beta repertoires were profiled from the peripheral blood of about a dozen young patients with multiple sclerosis. The multiple sclerosis patients were children and adolescents between roughly 6 and 17 years of age. The germline V gene gives CDR1 as LGHNA and CDR2 as YSLEER. The CDR3 holds 15 amino acids from the cysteine to the phenylalanine. The retained sequence is limited to the CDR3, 45 bases, with the frame set at the first base. From V the trimming removes 1 base and from J it removes 7 bases, while the gene matches leave 7 bases of the junction unaccounted for. This clonotype was recorded at least ten times. Its binding antigen is unknown. Base qualities are missing; no much larger clone stands one base away.

The clonotype comes from a girl aged 5-17 years with multiple sclerosis. The rearranged segments are TRBV4-3 and TRBJ2-4, and 7 junctional nucleotides match TRBD1. The sample consisted of blood. This receptor carries the CDR3 CASSQGTGAPNIQYF. The DNA reads as follows: TGCGCCAGCAGCCAAGGAACAGGGGCCCCGAACATTCAGTACTTC.